This T cell receptor beta chain was recovered during a study of tumor-infiltrating lymphocytes in primary liver carcinoma. From roughly 21-30 mg of unsorted bulk tissue, DNA and RNA were co-extracted together. Constant-region priming of roughly 490 ng total RNA yielded TCR beta cDNA. Nested multiplex PCR, run for three rounds with slightly modified ARM-PCR, yielded TCR beta libraries. The first two PCR rounds used TRBV1-TRBV30 forward primers with a C-beta reverse primer, about 10 cycles each. Via MiXCR, TCRdb re-called the multiplex PCR reads, giving one row per CDR3 protein. The sample has more than 100,000 distinct CDR3 sequences, approximately 70% seen once; the top ten hold 9.3%. As for this clonotype: Given a much more abundant clone one base away, this may be a read error.

The V and J ends lost 6 bases and 9 bases respectively, with 12 bases between them. The length of the CDR3 is 11 residues. Germline CDR1 and CDR2: MNHNS and SASEGT. Sequenced material: liver tumor tissue from sampling region 1. Subset reported: tumor region T1, superior pole. The chain joins TRBV6-1 to TRBJ2-7; perhaps TRBD2 as D (7 bases). The sequence was obtained from a woman aged 55-69 years with primary liver carcinoma and hepatitis B virus infection. CDR3 coding DNA: TGTGCCAGCAGCGGGGGGCACGCGCAGTACTTC. Its protein product is CASSGGHAQYF.